Shown below are 31 T cell receptor beta chains from a single sample sequenced in a study of Graves' ophthalmopathy and Graves' hyperthyroidism. Amplified TCR beta CDR3 regions were obtained using RNA transcripts as template. An initial RT-PCR round employing HTBI primers preceded a second-round multiplex PCR. TCRdb re-called the multiplex PCR reads with MiXCR, one entry per CDR3 protein. Of approximately 540,000 distinct CDR3 sequences listed, less than 45% are singletons. Sequencing input: peripheral blood or thyroid tissue (not recorded which). These receptors came from an adult man with Graves' hyperthyroidism.

There are many counts of this clonotype. The rearrangement links TRBV20-1 to TRBJ1-1; TRBD1 might be the D (6 bases). The CDR3 length is 15 residues. CDR1 and CDR2 (germline): DFQATT, SNEGSKA (reference sequence). V lost 6 bases and J 1 base, leaving 18 bases between the germline ends. The CDR3 bases are TGCAGTGCCTCCCCAAACAGGGACCGGAACACTGAAGCTTTCTTT. It specifies CSASPNRDRNTEAFF.

The V gene is TRBV6-6, the J gene TRBJ1-4, with 9 bases identical to TRBD1. The ends lost 10 bases at V and 0 bases at J; junction bases unmatched: 6. The germline V gene encodes CDR1 MNHNY and CDR2 SVGAGI (reference sequence). CDR3 length equals 15 residues. CDR3 amino acids: CATSDRGATNEKLFF. Here the CDR3 DNA reads TGTGCCACTTCGGACAGGGGCGCAACTAATGAAAAACTGTTTTTT.

A remark on this clonotype: The junction and the germline gene differ at one end; a read error may be behind it. V usage is TRBV10-3 and J usage is TRBJ1-1; D ambiguous. CDR1 and CDR2 (germline): ENHRY, SYGVKD. There are 13 residues in the CDR3. Here the CDR3 reads CASSGARNTEAFF. In nucleotides, the CDR3 is TGTGCCAGCAGTGGAGCGAGGAACACTGAAGCTTTCTTT.

This clonotype was recorded many times. V and J are TRBV20-1 and TRBJ1-5, with unresolved D. Germline assignment: CDR1 DFQATT and CDR2 SNEGSKA (reference sequence). The CDR3 spans 14 residues. Trimming removed 0 bases at V and 7 bases at J, with 13 bases between. The DNA of the CDR3 is TGCAGTGCTAGAGATTACAGCGGCGACCAGCCCCAGCATTTT. This codes for CSARDYSGDQPQHF.

In this sample, this clonotype turned up many times. The rearrangement uses TRBV6-1 and TRBJ1-2; D uncertain. Germline V gene sequence: CDR1 MNHNS, CDR2 SASEGT. Trimming removed 0 bases at V and 8 bases at J, with 10 bases between. This CDR3 is built from 13 residues. CDR3 amino acids: CASSEAWVRGYTF. The CDR3 DNA reads TGTGCCAGCAGTGAAGCGTGGGTTCGCGGCTACACCTTC.

This clonotype was counted only a few times. The rearrangement joins TRBV6-1 to TRBJ1-4; D remains unclear. The CDR3 runs to 13 residues. Per the germline V gene, CDR1 is MNHNS and CDR2 is SASEGT. Trimming removed 3 bases at V and 8 bases at J, with 10 bases between. The CDR3 bases are TGTGCCAGCAGTGAGCGGCTTCGGGAAAAACTGTTTTTT. Its protein is CASSERLREKLFF.

This clonotype was found many times. The chain carries TRBV6-5 and TRBJ1-1; D remains unclear. This CDR3 is 14 amino acids long. Germline loops: CDR1 MNHEY, CDR2 SVGAGI. The V end lost 6 bases, the J end lost 0 bases, and 11 bases lay between the germline ends. CDR3: CASSRTDVNTEAFF. The CDR3 coding sequence is TGTGCCAGCAGCCGTACGGACGTGAACACTGAAGCTTTCTTT.

This clonotype showed up many times. V and J are TRBV7-8 and TRBJ2-5; 7 positions agree with TRBD1. V shed 0 bases, J shed 5 bases, and the junction held 9 bases outside the gene matches. This CDR3 is built from 16 residues. Per germline, CDR1 SGHVS and CDR2 FQNEAQ. CDR3 loop: CASSLAGGIFLETQYF. In DNA, the CDR3 is TGTGCCAGCAGCTTAGCAGGGGGCATTTTTCTGGAGACCCAGTACTTC.

The rearrangement uses TRBV2 and TRBJ2-7, with a weak D call TRBD2 (6 bases). The CDR3 is made up of 14 amino acids. V lost 4 bases to trimming and J lost 0 bases, with 10 bases between them. Germline lookup yields CDR1 SNHLY and CDR2 FYNNEI. CDR3 loop: CASSGGVSSYEQYF. The CDR3 bases are TGTGCCAGCAGTGGGGGGGTCAGCTCCTACGAGCAGTACTTC. Based on the CDR3 plus reference TRBV2 and TRBJ2-7, the full variable domain is EPEVTQTPSHQVTQMGQEVILRCVPISNHLYFYWYRQILGQKVEFLVSFYNNEISEKSEIFDDQFSVERPDGSNFTLKIRSTKLEDSAMYFCASSGGVSSYEQYFGPGTRLTVT.

This clonotype has more than one count but fewer than ten. The chain carries TRBV5-1 and TRBJ2-7, with TRBD2 as a possible D gene (5 bases). The V gene's germline CDR1 is SGHRS and CDR2 YFSETQ. The CDR3 consists of 15 residues. Trimming left V 0 bases short and J 5 bases short, with 15 bases between. In DNA form, the CDR3 reads TGCGCCAGCAGCTTGGATCTAGCTCGCCTACACGAGCAGTACTTC. Amino acids: CASSLDLARLHEQYF.

This sequence joins TRBV20-1 and TRBJ2-7; 9 positions match TRBD2. Germline V gene sequence: CDR1 DFQATT, CDR2 SNEGSKA (reference sequence). This CDR3 spans 15 amino acids. V shed 6 bases and J 2 bases; nucleotides not matched to a gene: 11. This CDR3 reads CSAEGGIAGAYEQYF. The CDR3 bases are TGCAGTGCGGAAGGGGGCATAGCGGGAGCCTACGAGCAGTACTTC.

The gene calls are TRBV11-2 and TRBJ2-7; 12 positions agree with TRBD2. Germline V lookup: CDR1 SGHAT, CDR2 FQNNGV. The CDR3 runs to 12 residues. CDR3 in amino acids: CASPSGRVEQYF. The CDR3 nucleotides read TGTGCTAGTCCTAGCGGGAGGGTTGAGCAGTACTTC. The full variable domain, rest sourced from reference TRBV11-2 and TRBJ2-7, is EAGVAQSPRYKIIEKRQSVAFWCNPISGHATLYWYQQILGQGPKLLIQFQNNGVVDDSQLPKDRFSAERLKGVDSTLKIQPAKLEDSAVYLCASPSGRVEQYFGPGTRLTVT.

A word on this clonotype: This may be a read error: a much more frequent sequence differs by one nucleotide. This sequence joins TRBV9 and TRBJ2-2; 8 positions agree with TRBD1. Germline V gives CDR1 SGDLS, CDR2 YYNGEE. This CDR3 spans 15 amino acids. V shed 4 bases and J 3 bases; nucleotides not matched to a gene: 5. CDR3 bases: TGTGCCAGCAGCCGGACAGGGATAGACACCGGGGAGCTGTTTTTT. It is translated as CASSRTGIDTGELFF. The complete variable domain, with remaining parts taken from reference TRBV9 and TRBJ2-2, reads DSGVTQTPKHLITATGQRVTLRCSPRSGDLSVYWYQQSLDQGLQFLIQYYNGEERAKGNILERFSAQQFPDLHSELNLSSLELGDSALYFCASSRTGIDTGELFFGEGSRLTVL.

Ten or more counts support this clonotype. The chain carries TRBV5-1 and TRBJ2-7, with D unclear. This CDR3 spans 15 amino acids. V shed 0 bases and J shed 0 bases, with 10 bases lying between them. Germline CDR1 is SGHRS and CDR2 is YFSETQ. The CDR3 bases are TGCGCCAGCAGCTTGGCTAGTCAAAACTCCTACGAGCAGTACTTC. It translates to CASSLASQNSYEQYF.

In this sample, this clonotype turned up many times. The chain couples TRBV7-2 to TRBJ2-7, with TRBD1 matching over 7 bases. CDR1 SGHTA and CDR2 FQGNSA come from the germline V gene. The CDR3 is 16 amino acids. V gave up 3 bases and J gave up 3 bases; unmatched junction bases: 11. CDR3 bases: TGTGCCAGCAGCTTGCCCAGACAGGGAACCTTCTACGAGCAGTACTTC. It codes for CASSLPRQGTFYEQYF.

Comment on this clonotype: A much more abundant neighbour one base away suggests this may be a read error. The chain joins TRBV20-1 to TRBJ2-7; TRBD1 matches at 9 bases. Germline V CDR1 and CDR2: DFQATT, SNEGSKA (reference sequence). The CDR3 is 13 residues long. This CDR3 is CGAGTGRAYEQYF. For the CDR3, the DNA is TGCGGTGCCGGGACAGGGAGAGCCTACGAGCAGTACTTC.

J is TRBJ1-2 and V is TRBV29-1, with a weak D call TRBD1 (5 bases). The V end was cut by 7 bases, the J end by 2 bases, with 11 bases between. CDR1 SQVTM and CDR2 ANQGSEA come from the germline V gene. CDR3 size: 12 residues. CDR3 residues: CSGDGENYGYTF. In nucleotides, the CDR3 is TGCAGCGGGGACGGAGAGAACTATGGCTACACCTTC.

A word on this clonotype: The germline gene is not matched at one end of the junction; a read error may be the cause. This chain joins TRBV10-3 and TRBJ2-2, with a tentative D call TRBD2 (6 bases). CDR1 and CDR2 (germline): ENHRY, SYGVKD. The CDR3 consists of 12 residues. CDR3 protein: CAIYTAAGGLFF. In DNA form, the CDR3 reads TGTGCCATCTACACTGCCGCCGGGGGGCTGTTTTTT.

This clonotype was found a few times. The chain has TRBV7-9 and TRBJ2-7, with TRBD2 matching over 10 bases. The J call is doubtful: the DNA matches TRBJ2-1 better. The germline V gene has CDR1 SEHNR and CDR2 FQNEAQ (reference sequence). CDR3 length: 14 amino acids. The DNA of the CDR3 is TGTGCCAGCAGCCCCGGACTAGCGGTTGGCGAGCAGTTCTTC. Its translation: CASSPGLAVGEQFF.

This clonotype was counted only a few times. The chain has TRBV30 and TRBJ1-2; D is possibly TRBD1 (5 bases). V dropped 8 bases and J dropped 7 bases, with 11 bases sitting between them. This CDR3 spans 10 amino acids. In germline, CDR1 is GTSNPN, CDR2 SVGIG (reference sequence). The CDR3 DNA sequence: TGTGCCGGAGGGACTTTTGGCTACACCTTC. This codes for CAGGTFGYTF.

This clonotype was counted ten times or more. The CDR3 bases are TGTGCCAGCAGTGTCCCCCCTAGCGGGGGGGACCAAGAGACCCAGTACTTC. It encodes CASSVPPSGGDQETQYF. This chain links TRBV2 with TRBJ2-5; 12 bases are a match to TRBD2. Germline CDR1 reads SNHLY; CDR2 reads FYNNEI. With 4 bases clipped from V and 0 bases from J, the junction kept 6 bases outside the gene matches. The CDR3 is 17 residues long.

This clonotype has a single count. The rearrangement links TRBV7-3 to TRBJ2-7; 15 nucleotides line up with TRBD2. The CDR3 has 16 amino acids. V lost 4 bases to trimming and J lost 5 bases; unmatched junction nucleotides: 6. CDR1 is SGHTA, CDR2 FQGTGA, per germline. As DNA, the CDR3 is TGTGCCAGCAGCTCCAGGACTAGCGGGGGGGCCGACGAGCAGTACTTC. Translated, it gives CASSSRTSGGADEQYF.

This rearrangement joins TRBV18 to TRBJ2-2; TRBD1 matches 7 bases. The V segment lost 4 bases and the J segment 3 bases; nucleotides outside the gene matches: 5. Germline CDR1 and CDR2: KGHSH and LQKENI. The length of the CDR3 is 15 residues. The CDR3 protein is CASSRQQGYTGELFF. DNA of the CDR3: TGTGCCAGCTCACGACAACAGGGGTACACCGGGGAGCTGTTTTTT.

This clonotype was counted many times. The CDR3 DNA follows: TGCAGTGCTAGAGAGAGGGATGTGGGTGGCTACACCTTC. Translation gives CSARERDVGGYTF. This chain joins TRBV20-1 and TRBJ1-2, with D uncertain. CDR3 length: 13 amino acids. V was pared by 0 bases and J by 7 bases, with 12 bases between. Looked up from germline, CDR1 is DFQATT and CDR2 is SNEGSKA (reference sequence).

This clonotype was detected ten times or more. The chain's CDR3 is CASSRLLNTEAFF. CDR3 in DNA: TGTGCCAGCAGCCGACTCCTGAACACTGAAGCTTTCTTT. The V and J genes are TRBV12-3 or TRBV12-4 and TRBJ1-1; D is uncertain. The V and J ends lost 6 bases and 0 bases respectively, with 8 bases between them. The CDR3 runs 13 residues.

This clonotype was recorded at least ten times. This chain connects TRBV24-1 to TRBJ1-5, with 7 bases identical to TRBD1. The J segment lost 2 bases and the V segment lost 3 bases, leaving 3 bases of the junction unmatched. The CDR3 sequence is 15 residues long. Germline CDR1 and CDR2: KGHDR and SFDVKD. The DNA of the CDR3 is TGTGCCACCAGTGATCGACAGGGAGGCAATCAGCCCCAGCATTTT. Its translation is CATSDRQGGNQPQHF.

V and J are TRBV19 and TRBJ2-5; no clear D gene. Germline V gene data show CDR1 as LNHDA and CDR2 as SQIVND (reference sequence). The CDR3 sequence is 13 residues long. Trimming pared 1 base from V and 4 bases from J, leaving 7 bases between. CDR3 sequence: CASSIVVGETQYF. CDR3 DNA sequence: TGTGCCAGTAGTATAGTTGTCGGAGAGACCCAGTACTTC.

About this clonotype: A single base separates this from a much larger clone, so it may be a read error. The DNA for the CDR3 is TGTGCCAGCAGCCAAGCAGTCGAGACCCAGCACTTC. Translation gives CASSQAVETQHF. The rearrangement joins TRBV13 to TRBJ2-5, with no clear D. The CDR3 spans 12 residues. From germline, CDR1 is PRHDT and CDR2 FYEKMQ (reference sequence).

In DNA, the CDR3 is TGCAGCGGGGGCTATGTAAACACTGAAGCTTTCTTT. Translation gives CSGGYVNTEAFF. The J gene is TRBJ1-1, the V gene TRBV29-1; D possibly corresponds to TRBD1 (5 bases). CDR1 and CDR2 (germline): SQVTM, ANQGSEA. The V end was cut by 7 bases, the J end by 2 bases, with 11 bases between. The CDR3 is 12 residues long.

In its sample, this clonotype was seen many times. In DNA form, the CDR3 reads TGCAGTGCTAGAACAGGGAGGGGGAATGAAAAACTGTTTTTT. This translates into CSARTGRGNEKLFF. The chain employs TRBV20-1 and TRBJ1-4, with a tentative D call TRBD1 (6 bases). Germline-derived CDR1 and CDR2 are DFQATT and SNEGSKA (reference sequence). The CDR3 is 14 amino acids. The V end lost 2 bases, the J end lost 5 bases, and 12 bases lay between the germline ends.

The chain carries TRBV25-1 and TRBJ1-1, with a weak D call TRBD1 (6 bases). The CDR3 contains 15 residues. Per germline, CDR1 MGHDK and CDR2 SYGVNS. V gave up 8 bases and J gave up 4 bases, with 20 bases separating them. The CDR3 here is CASLRAGGQGTEAFF. The CDR3 DNA is TGTGCCAGCCTGAGAGCGGGGGGGCAGGGCACTGAAGCTTTCTTT. The entire variable domain, with the rest obtained from reference TRBV25-1 and TRBJ1-1, is as follows: EADIYQTPRYLVIGTGKKITLECSQTMGHDKMYWYQQDPGMELHLIHYSYGVNSTEKGDLSSESTVSRIRTEHFPLTLESARPSHTSQYLCASLRAGGQGTEAFFGQGTRLTVV.